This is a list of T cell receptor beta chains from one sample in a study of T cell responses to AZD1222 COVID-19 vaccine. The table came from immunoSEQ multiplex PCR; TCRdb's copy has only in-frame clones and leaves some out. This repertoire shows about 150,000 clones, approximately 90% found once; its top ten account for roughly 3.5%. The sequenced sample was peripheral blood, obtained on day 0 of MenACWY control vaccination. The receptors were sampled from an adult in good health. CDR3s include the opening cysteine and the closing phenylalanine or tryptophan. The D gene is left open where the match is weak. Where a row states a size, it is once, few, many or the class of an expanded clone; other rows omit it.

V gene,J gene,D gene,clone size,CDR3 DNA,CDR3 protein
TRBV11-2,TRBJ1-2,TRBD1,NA,TGTGCCAGCATCAAGGGAAAGGACAGGGACGCTAACTATGGCTACACCTTC,CASIKGKDRDANYGYTF
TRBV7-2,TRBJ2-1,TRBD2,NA,TGTGCCAGCAGCTTGCGGGGGTCATCCAATGAGCAGTTCTTC,CASSLRGSSNEQFF
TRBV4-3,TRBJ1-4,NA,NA,TGCGCCAGCAGCCGGTTCCGGGAAAAACTGTTTTTT,CASSRFREKLFF
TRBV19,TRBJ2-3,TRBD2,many,TGTGCCAGTAGTTCGCTGACTAGCGGGGGGGCAGGAGGGTTCACAGATACGCAGTATTTT,CASSSLTSGGAGGFTDTQYF
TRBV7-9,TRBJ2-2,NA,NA,TGTGCCAGCAGCTCCAGACTGCTCACCGGGGAGCTGTTTTTT,CASSSRLLTGELFF
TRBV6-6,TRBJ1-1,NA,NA,TGTGCCAGCAGTTACTACGGGGGGACGAACACTGAAGCTTTCTTT,CASSYYGGTNTEAFF
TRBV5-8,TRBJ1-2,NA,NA,TGTGCCAGCAGAAAAGGTTTTAACTATGGCTACACCTTC,CASRKGFNYGYTF
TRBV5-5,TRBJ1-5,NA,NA,TGTGCCAGCAGCTTGGCCGGACGGAGCAATCAGCCCCAGCATTTT,CASSLAGRSNQPQHF
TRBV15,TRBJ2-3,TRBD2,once,TGTGCCACCAGCAGAGAGCCTATTTTGCGGGGGGACACAGATACGCAGTATTTT,CATSREPILRGDTDTQYF
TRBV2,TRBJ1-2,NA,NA,TGTGCCGGGCGACAGTGGTTCTATGGCTACACCTTC,CAGRQWFYGYTF
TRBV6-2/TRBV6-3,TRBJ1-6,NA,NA,TGTGCCAGCAGTTACATGGGCGCCTCCTACGGTTCACCCCTCCACTTT,CASSYMGASYGSPLHF
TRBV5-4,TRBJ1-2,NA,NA,TGTGCCAGCAGCTCAGAAACCTACTCCTATGGCTACACCTTC,CASSSETYSYGYTF
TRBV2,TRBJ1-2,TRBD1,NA,TGTGCCAGCAGTGAAGCGCTACAGGGGGGACTCTATGGCTACACCTTC,CASSEALQGGLYGYTF
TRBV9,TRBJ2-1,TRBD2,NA,TGTGCCAGCAGCGCAATTACCGGGACTAGCCGAAACAATGAGCAGTTCTTC,CASSAITGTSRNNEQFF
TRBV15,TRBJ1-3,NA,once,TGTGCCACCAGCATTCTAGGGTGGTTTGCTGGAAACACCATATATTTT,CATSILGWFAGNTIYF
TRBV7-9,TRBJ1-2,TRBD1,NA,TGTGCCAGCAGCCAATCGACAGGGGGACATGGCTACACCTTC,CASSQSTGGHGYTF
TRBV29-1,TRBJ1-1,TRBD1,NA,TGCAGCGTCGGGACAGGGTCGGGCACTGAAGCTTTCTTT,CSVGTGSGTEAFF
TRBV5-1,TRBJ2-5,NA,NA,TGCGCCAGCAGCCCCGAGGCAGGGGAAGCGACCCAGTACTTC,CASSPEAGEATQYF
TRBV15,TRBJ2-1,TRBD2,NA,TGTGCCACCAGCCCGCGGGGAGGGCGGACTAGCGGGGGGTACAATGAGCAGTTCTTC,CATSPRGGRTSGGYNEQFF
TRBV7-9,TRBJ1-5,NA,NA,TGTGCCAGCAGCCGGGGTTATAGCAATCAGCCCCAGCATTTT,CASSRGYSNQPQHF
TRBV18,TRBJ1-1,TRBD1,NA,TGTGCCAGCGCCCAGGGGGCTGGCACTGAAGCTTTCTTT,CASAQGAGTEAFF
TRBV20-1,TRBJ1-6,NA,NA,TGCAGTGCTAGTTCAGGGGAGGGATCACCCCTCCACTTT,CSASSGEGSPLHF
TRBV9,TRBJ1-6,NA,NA,TGTGCCTTTCTGCGGTATTTCAATTCACCCCTCCACTTT,CAFLRYFNSPLHF
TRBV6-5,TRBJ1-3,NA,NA,TGTGCCAGCAGGAGCTCTGGAAACACCATATATTTT,CASRSSGNTIYF
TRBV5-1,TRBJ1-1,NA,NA,TGCGCCAGCAGCTTGGAGTATACTGCGGCCGCTGAAGCTTTCTTT,CASSLEYTAAAEAFF
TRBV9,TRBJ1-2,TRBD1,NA,TGTGCCAGCAGCGCCCGACAGGGCATTGGCTATGGCTACACCTTC,CASSARQGIGYGYTF
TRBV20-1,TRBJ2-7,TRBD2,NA,TGCAGTGCAAGTGGACTAGCGGAACCCTACGAGCAGTACTTC,CSASGLAEPYEQYF
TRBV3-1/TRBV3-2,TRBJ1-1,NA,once,TGTGCCAGCAGCCAAGATCCTCTGGCGGGTTTGACTGAAGCTTTCTTT,CASSQDPLAGLTEAFF
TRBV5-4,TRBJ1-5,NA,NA,TGTGCCAGCAGCTTGGACAGGTCCCCCGGGCAGCCCCAGCATTTT,CASSLDRSPGQPQHF
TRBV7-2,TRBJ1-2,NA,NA,TGTGCCAGCAGCCCCGGGACATCTCCCCTAAGCTATGGCTACACCTTC,CASSPGTSPLSYGYTF
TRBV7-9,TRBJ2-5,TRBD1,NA,TGTGCCAGCAGCTCGGTCGGGCAGGGGGAAGAGACCCAGTACTTC,CASSSVGQGEETQYF
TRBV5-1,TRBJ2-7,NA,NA,TGCGCCAGCAGCTGGACAGTCTCAACTTACTACGAGCAGTACTTC,CASSWTVSTYYEQYF
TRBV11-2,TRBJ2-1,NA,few,TGTGCCAGCAGCCAGTTAAAGTCCTACAATGAGCAGTTCTTC,CASSQLKSYNEQFF
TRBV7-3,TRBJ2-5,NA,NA,TGTGCCAGCAGCTTAGGGGGTCCTCTCGGGACCCAGTACTTC,CASSLGGPLGTQYF
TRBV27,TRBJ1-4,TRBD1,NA,TGTGCCAGCAAGGACAGGATTAGTGAAAAACTGTTTTTT,CASKDRISEKLFF
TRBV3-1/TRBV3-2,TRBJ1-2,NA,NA,TGTGCCAGCAGCCAGGGTTTCTCGGCCTATGGCTACACCTTC,CASSQGFSAYGYTF
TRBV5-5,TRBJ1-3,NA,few,TGTGCCAGCAGCTTAATCAGCGGCGGCATCTCTGGAAACACCATATATTTT,CASSLISGGISGNTIYF
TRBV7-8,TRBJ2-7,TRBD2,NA,TGTGCCAGCAGCTTAGGGGGACTAGCGGGAGGGCTGGGTCACTACGAGCAGTACTTC,CASSLGGLAGGLGHYEQYF
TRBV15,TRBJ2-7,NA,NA,TGTGCCACCAGCAGACAGCGGTTAGGTGGATACGAGCAGTACTTC,CATSRQRLGGYEQYF
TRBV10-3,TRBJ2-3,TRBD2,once,TGTGCCACCTGGACTAGCGGGAGGGCAGATACGCAGTATTTT,CATWTSGRADTQYF
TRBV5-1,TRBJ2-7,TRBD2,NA,TGCGCCAGCAGACCGGGCGGGACTAGCGGGGGGGACCTATACGAGCAGTACTTC,CASRPGGTSGGDLYEQYF
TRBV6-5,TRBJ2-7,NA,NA,TGTGCCAGCAGTTACTCGACGTCCGGGGCACTCTACGAGCAGTACTTC,CASSYSTSGALYEQYF
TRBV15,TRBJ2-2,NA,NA,TGTGCCACCAGCAGAGGAATGGGATCGAACACCGGGGAGCTGTTTTTT,CATSRGMGSNTGELFF
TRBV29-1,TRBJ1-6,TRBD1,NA,TGCAGCTATAGACAGGGGCGAAACTCACCCCTCCACTTT,CSYRQGRNSPLHF
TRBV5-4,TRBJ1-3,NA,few,TGTGCCAGCAGGAAAGAGACAGGCAACCCCGGAAACACCATATATTTT,CASRKETGNPGNTIYF
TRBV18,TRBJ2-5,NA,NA,TGTGCCAGCTCACGGGTTGTGGAGACCCAGTACTTC,CASSRVVETQYF
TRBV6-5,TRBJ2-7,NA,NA,TGTGCCAGCAGTTACGGAACAGGGTCCCACGAGCAGTACTTC,CASSYGTGSHEQYF
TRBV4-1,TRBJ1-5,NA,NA,TGCGCCAGCAGCCAAGTAGAAGGGGGGAATCAGCCCCAGCATTTT,CASSQVEGGNQPQHF
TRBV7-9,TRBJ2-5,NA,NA,TGTGCCAGCAGCTTAGTTACCGGGCCCTCGAAAGAGACCCAGTACTTC,CASSLVTGPSKETQYF
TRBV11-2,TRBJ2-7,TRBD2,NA,TGTGCCAGCAGAGGGTTAGCGGGAGGACCCGAGCAGTACTTC,CASRGLAGGPEQYF
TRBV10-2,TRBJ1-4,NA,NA,TGCGCCAGCAGTGAGTCGAACGTGCAATGGCGGAGTGAAAAACTGTTTTTT,CASSESNVQWRSEKLFF
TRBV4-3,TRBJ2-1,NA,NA,TGCGCCAGCAGCCCCGGAGCGGGCCACAAGCAGTTCTTC,CASSPGAGHKQFF
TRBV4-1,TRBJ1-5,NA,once,TGCGCCAGCAGCCAAGGAAAGGGGAAGAGGGATCAGCCCCAGCATTTT,CASSQGKGKRDQPQHF
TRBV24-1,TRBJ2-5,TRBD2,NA,TGTGCCACCAGTGATCCGCGGGAGGGGGGAGAGACCCAGTACTTC,CATSDPREGGETQYF
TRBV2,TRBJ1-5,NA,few,TGTGCCAGCAGACCCAATTTTGGGCCCCAGCATTTT,CASRPNFGPQHF